Below, one T cell receptor beta chain is given with its context. Expressed TCRB transcripts were sequenced after all isolated RNA was converted to cDNA. Samples of naive, central memory and regulatory T cells yielded a mean of about 3.7 million reads. Sequencing was performed with immunoSEQ multiplex PCR; in TCRdb, only in-frame clones are kept and a portion is missing. The sample gives some 270,000 clones, approximately 14% of which show up once; more than 0.025% is in the top ten. These data come from a study of beta chain features in type 1 diabetes. About the study: Investigators examined under 140 million sorted cells across all samples.

This CDR3 region has 13 residues. The germline V gene has CDR1 SEHNR and CDR2 FQNEAQ (reference sequence). J lost 9 bases, V lost 5 bases, and 6 bases had no gene match. The sequence was collected from a woman aged 40-49 years in good health. The J gene is TRBJ1-4, the V gene TRBV7-9, with 7 bases matching TRBD1. Material for sequencing was naive CD4+ T cells from blood. CDR3 residues: CASSLEGAQKLFF. CDR3 DNA sequence: TGTGCCAGCAGCCTGGAGGGGGCCCAAAAACTGTTTTTT.